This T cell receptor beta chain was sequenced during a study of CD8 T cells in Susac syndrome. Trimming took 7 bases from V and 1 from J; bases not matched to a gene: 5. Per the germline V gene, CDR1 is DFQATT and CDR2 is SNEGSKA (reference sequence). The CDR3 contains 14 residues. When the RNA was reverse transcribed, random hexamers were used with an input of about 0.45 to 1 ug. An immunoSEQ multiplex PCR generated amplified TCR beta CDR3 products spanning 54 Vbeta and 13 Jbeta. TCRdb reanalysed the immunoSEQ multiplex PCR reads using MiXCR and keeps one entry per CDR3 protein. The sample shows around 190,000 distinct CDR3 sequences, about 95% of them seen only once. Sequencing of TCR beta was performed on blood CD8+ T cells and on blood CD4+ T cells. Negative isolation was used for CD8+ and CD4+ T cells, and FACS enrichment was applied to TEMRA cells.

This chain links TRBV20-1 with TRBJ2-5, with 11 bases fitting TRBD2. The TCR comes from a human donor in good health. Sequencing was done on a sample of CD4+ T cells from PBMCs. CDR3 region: CSVPTSGVQETQYF. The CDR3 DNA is TGCAGTGTCCCGACTAGCGGGGTCCAAGAGACCCAGTACTTC.